These 32 T cell receptor beta chains share one sample of origin, sequenced in a study of T cells in Graves' hyperthyroidism and ophthalmopathy. Amplification yielded TCR beta CDR3 regions, with RNA transcripts as the source. During a first-round RT-PCR of the TCR CDR3, the HTBI primer set was used. TCRdb reanalysed the multiplex PCR reads using MiXCR and keeps one entry per CDR3 protein. The sample holds some 490,000 distinct CDR3 sequences; 22% are singletons and the top ten take under 55%. The sequenced material came from blood. The receptors originated from a woman aged 65 to 85 with Graves' ophthalmopathy.

A note on this clonotype: This may stem from a read error, because a much larger clone lies one nucleotide away. The chain links TRBV7-2 to TRBJ2-5; D not resolved. The CDR3 is 14 amino acids. V lost 5 bases to trimming and J lost 5 bases, with 15 bases between them. Germline loops: CDR1 SGHTA, CDR2 FQGNSA. The CDR3 region is CASSLDLNSETQYF. In nucleotides, the CDR3 is TGTGCCAGCAGCCTTGACTTGAACTCGGAGACCCAGTACTTC.

The chain has TRBV19 and TRBJ2-2, with 7 bases fitting TRBD2. The length of the CDR3 is 15 residues. V was pared by 6 bases and J by 0 bases, with 4 bases of the junction left unmatched. CDR1 and CDR2 from the germline V gene are LNHDA and SQIVND (reference sequence). The CDR3, as DNA: TGTGCCAGTAGGACGAGCGGGACGAACACCGGGGAGCTGTTTTTT. The encoded protein is CASRTSGTNTGELFF.

This clonotype appeared many times. The rearrangement links TRBV20-1 to TRBJ2-1; D is ambiguous. This CDR3 contains 13 residues. CDR1 is DFQATT and CDR2 is SNEGSKA in the germline V gene (reference sequence). Trimming cost V 6 bases and J 4 bases, with 13 bases left between them. CDR3 coding DNA: TGCAGTGCCCCGGGTTACGGGTACAATGAGCAGTTCTTC. As protein: CSAPGYGYNEQFF.

V and J are TRBV12-3 or TRBV12-4 and TRBJ2-5; D is possibly TRBD2 (5 bases). The CDR3 length is 14 residues. V was clipped by 5 bases and J by 4 bases, with 14 bases between them. The chain's CDR3 is CASSPEFGVETQYF. CDR3 coding DNA: TGTGCCAGCAGTCCTGAATTCGGGGTAGAGACCCAGTACTTC.

This clonotype occurred a few times. The chain has TRBV24-1 and TRBJ2-5; 8 bases line up with TRBD1. V gave up 4 bases and J gave up 2 bases; unmatched junction bases: 5. In germline, CDR1 is KGHDR, CDR2 SFDVKD. The length of the CDR3 is 15 residues. This chain's CDR3 is CATSDQDREQETQYF. As DNA, the CDR3 is TGTGCCACCAGTGACCAGGACAGGGAGCAAGAGACCCAGTACTTC.

This chain connects TRBV3-1 to TRBJ1-1; D remains ambiguous. Germline V gene lookup returns CDR1 LGHDT and CDR2 YNNKEL (reference sequence). The V end was cut by 1 base, the J end by 0 bases, with 6 bases between. This CDR3 is 14 amino acids long. The CDR3 loop reads CASSQGVMNTEAFF. For the CDR3, the DNA is TGTGCCAGCAGCCAAGGGGTCATGAACACTGAAGCTTTCTTT. Looking up the rest from reference TRBV3-1 and TRBJ1-1 gives the full variable domain: DTAVSQTPKYLVTQMGNDKSIKCEQNLGHDTMYWYKQDSKKFLKIMFSYNNKELIINETVPNRFSPKSPDKAHLNLHINSLELGDSAVYFCASSQGVMNTEAFFGQGTRLTVV.

V is TRBV7-9 and J is TRBJ2-3; D gene unclear. Per the germline V gene, CDR1 is SEHNR and CDR2 is FQNEAQ (reference sequence). The CDR3 sequence is 11 residues long. The germline V and J ends were trimmed by 6 bases and 14 bases, with 15 bases remaining between them. CDR3 nucleotides: TGTGCCAGCAGTAGTGTGCCTATCTCGTATTTT. Its protein is CASSSVPISYF.

The V call is TRBV3-1, the J call TRBJ1-1; D is perhaps TRBD1 (5 bases). From germline, CDR1 is LGHDT and CDR2 YNNKEL (reference sequence). The CDR3 loop spans 18 amino acids. V lost 3 bases and J 1 base, leaving 21 bases between the germline ends. CDR3 sequence: CASSQIGTGRQRNTEAFF. CDR3 coding DNA: TGTGCCAGCAGCCAGATCGGGACTGGGAGACAGAGGAACACTGAAGCTTTCTTT. Full variable domain (missing parts from reference TRBV3-1 and TRBJ1-1): DTAVSQTPKYLVTQMGNDKSIKCEQNLGHDTMYWYKQDSKKFLKIMFSYNNKELIINETVPNRFSPKSPDKAHLNLHINSLELGDSAVYFCASSQIGTGRQRNTEAFFGQGTRLTVV.

Many counts were recorded for this clonotype. The chain uses TRBV12-3 or TRBV12-4 and TRBJ2-2; 8 bases are a match to TRBD1. V was clipped by 7 bases and J by 7 bases; unmatched bases: 11. This CDR3 contains 15 residues. For the CDR3, the DNA is TGTGCCAGCAACAACGACCAGGGGGCTAACGGGGAGCTGTTTTTT. Amino acid sequence: CASNNDQGANGELFF.

The chain carries TRBV19 and TRBJ1-3; a weak D match, TRBD1 (5 bases). Per the germline V gene, CDR1 is LNHDA and CDR2 is SQIVND (reference sequence). The CDR3 has 15 amino acids. The germline V and J ends were trimmed by 3 bases and 0 bases, with 9 bases remaining between them. The CDR3 DNA is TGTGCCAGTAGTATTTTGGGGACCTCTGGAAACACCATATATTTT. Translating gives CASSILGTSGNTIYF.

The rearrangement uses TRBV20-1 and TRBJ1-4; no definite D call. V lost 5 bases, J lost 7 bases, and 11 bases lay in between. The CDR3 length is 12 residues. CDR1 DFQATT and CDR2 SNEGSKA come from the germline V gene (reference sequence). CDR3 sequence reads: CSALQNSEKLFF. The CDR3 nucleotides read TGCAGTGCTTTACAGAATAGTGAAAAACTGTTTTTT.

J is TRBJ1-2 and V is TRBV9; a possible D gene is TRBD1 (5 bases). This CDR3 comprises 13 residues. Trimming cost V 7 bases and J 4 bases, with 14 bases left between them. CDR1 is SGDLS and CDR2 is YYNGEE in the germline V gene. The CDR3 loop reads CASSQKTAYGYTF. The DNA for the CDR3 is TGTGCCAGCTCCCAGAAGACAGCCTATGGCTACACCTTC.

This clonotype appeared many times. The J gene is TRBJ2-3, the V gene TRBV12-3 or TRBV12-4; D remains unclear. V was clipped by 6 bases and J by 4 bases, with 11 bases between them. This CDR3 contains 13 residues. CDR3 DNA sequence: TGTGCCAGCAGAGCCCGTTTCCCAGATACGCAGTATTTT. Translating it yields CASRARFPDTQYF.

There are a few counts of this clonotype. The chain has TRBV7-8 and TRBJ1-6; D gene ambiguous. V gave up 2 bases and J gave up 0 bases, with 11 bases separating them. CDR1 is SGHVS and CDR2 is FQNEAQ in the germline V gene. This CDR3 has 17 amino acids. The CDR3 DNA follows: TGTGCCAGCAGCTTAAGAAGGGCGGGCTCCTATAATTCACCCCTCCACTTT. This sequence encodes CASSLRRAGSYNSPLHF. Supplemented by reference TRBV7-8 and TRBJ1-6, the full variable domain reads GAGVSQSPRYKVAKRGQDVALRCDPISGHVSLFWYQQALGQGPEFLTYFQNEAQLDKSGLPSDRFFAERPEGSVSTLKIQRTQQEDSAVYLCASSLRRAGSYNSPLHFGNGTRLTVT.

DNA for the CDR3: TGTGCCAGCAGCCCCCAGTTAGCCAGGGGTTACGAGCAGTACTTC. It codes for CASSPQLARGYEQYF. The chain uses TRBV11-2 and TRBJ2-7, with D possibly TRBD1 on 6 matching bases. Per germline, CDR1 SGHAT and CDR2 FQNNGV. Deletions cut 5 bases from V and 4 bases from J, with 18 bases between. The CDR3 contains 15 residues. Together with reference TRBV11-2 and TRBJ2-7, the CDR3 gives the full variable domain: EAGVAQSPRYKIIEKRQSVAFWCNPISGHATLYWYQQILGQGPKLLIQFQNNGVVDDSQLPKDRFSAERLKGVDSTLKIQPAKLEDSAVYLCASSPQLARGYEQYFGPGTRLTVT.

This clonotype was picked up a small number of times. The rearrangement joins TRBV7-2 to TRBJ1-2, with D unresolved. This CDR3 has 15 amino acids. Between the trimmed V and J ends, which lost 1 base and 6 bases, there was a span of 15 bases. Germline values: CDR1 SGHTA, CDR2 FQGNSA. The DNA for the CDR3 is TGTGCCAGCAGCTTAGTTCAAGGTCGGGTGGATGGCTACACCTTC. Amino acid sequence: CASSLVQGRVDGYTF.

The chain uses TRBV29-1 and TRBJ2-1; TRBD1 is a possible D gene (7 bases). The CDR3 runs 16 residues. The germline CDR1 and CDR2 sequences are SQVTM and ANQGSEA. The germline V and J ends were trimmed by 2 bases and 6 bases, with 20 bases remaining between them. CDR3 DNA: TGCAGCGTTGAACGGAGGGGGCAGGCGATGGGCAATGAGCAGTTCTTC. Translation: CSVERRGQAMGNEQFF.

This clonotype was seen at least ten times. The chain uses TRBV24-1 and TRBJ1-1, with D possibly being TRBD1 (5 bases). The V gene's germline CDR1 is KGHDR and CDR2 SFDVKD. CDR3 length: 15 amino acids. V gave up 2 bases and J gave up 3 bases, with 12 bases separating them. The CDR3 region is CATSDSGLKDTEAFF. CDR3 coding DNA: TGTGCCACCAGTGATTCGGGACTGAAAGACACTGAAGCTTTCTTT.

CDR3 region: CASSLVTDFYGYTF. Here the CDR3 DNA reads TGCGCCAGCAGCTTGGTAACAGACTTCTATGGCTACACCTTC. The chain uses TRBV5-1 and TRBJ1-2; D gene ambiguous. This CDR3 has 14 amino acids. Germline lookup yields CDR1 SGHRS and CDR2 YFSETQ. Trimming shortened V by 0 bases and J by 4 bases, and 10 bases separated the two germline ends.

This clonotype was seen many times. The rearrangement uses TRBV6-1 and TRBJ2-5; no clear D. The ends were cut back, 5 bases at V and 1 base at J, with 11 bases in the middle. Germline CDR1 and CDR2: MNHNS and SASEGT. The CDR3 has 14 amino acids. Here the CDR3 DNA reads TGTGCCAGCAGTTATTTCCATACCCAAGAGACCCAGTACTTC. Translated, it gives CASSYFHTQETQYF.

This chain's CDR3 is CASSPQGPDTEAFF. CDR3 coding DNA: TGTGCCAGCAGCCCTCAGGGACCGGACACTGAAGCTTTCTTT. The chain recombines TRBV7-9 with TRBJ1-1; TRBD1 is a possible D gene (5 bases). This CDR3 is 14 amino acids long. Trimming took 5 bases from V and 3 from J, leaving 13 bases between them. CDR1 and CDR2 from the germline V gene are SEHNR and FQNEAQ (reference sequence).

V usage is TRBV6-1 and J usage is TRBJ1-1; 7 nucleotides align to TRBD1. There are 14 residues in the CDR3. Per the germline V gene, CDR1 is MNHNS and CDR2 is SASEGT. J gave up 2 bases and V 5 bases, and 5 bases lay outside the gene matches. This CDR3 reads CASSWGQINTEAFF. CDR3 coding DNA: TGTGCCAGCAGTTGGGGACAGATAAACACTGAAGCTTTCTTT.

This clonotype was seen a handful of times. The gene calls are TRBV9 and TRBJ2-1, with 7 positions matching TRBD1. The CDR3 runs to 15 residues. Germline V CDR1 and CDR2: SGDLS, YYNGEE. The V and J ends lost 2 bases and 2 bases, in that order; junction bases with no gene match: 4. CDR3 DNA sequence: TGTGCCAGCAGCGTTTCGCAGGGGGCCTACAATGAGCAGTTCTTC. This translates into CASSVSQGAYNEQFF.

This clonotype was counted only a few times. The chain recombines TRBV5-1 with TRBJ2-3; D possibly corresponds to TRBD2 (5 bases). The CDR3 totals 15 residues. V was cut by 3 bases and J by 3 bases, with 14 bases left in between. CDR1 is SGHRS, CDR2 YFSETQ, per germline. CDR3 DNA: TGCGCCAGCAGCTCAAGCCTACTAGGGACAGATACGCAGTATTTT. The encoded protein is CASSSSLLGTDTQYF.

This clonotype showed up just a few times. The rearrangement links TRBV27 to TRBJ1-2; D is possibly TRBD1 (6 bases). The CDR3 consists of 15 residues. The ends were cut back, 6 bases at V and 2 bases at J, with 16 bases in the middle. Germline V lookup: CDR1 MNHEY, CDR2 SMNVEV (reference sequence). The DNA for the CDR3 is TGTGCCAGCAGCCTCCGGCCAACAGGGAACTATGGCTACACCTTC. Its protein is CASSLRPTGNYGYTF.

V and J are TRBV29-1 and TRBJ1-2; D gene unclear. Germline values: CDR1 SQVTM, CDR2 ANQGSEA. CDR3 length equals 12 residues. The V and J ends lost 6 bases and 4 bases respectively, with 12 bases between them. CDR3 amino acids: CSVISTSYGYTF. Written as DNA, the CDR3 is TGCAGCGTCATCTCGACTTCCTATGGCTACACCTTC.

The chain combines TRBV30 with TRBJ2-3; D unresolved. The CDR3 runs to 13 residues. V was pared by 0 bases and J by 3 bases, with 7 bases between. CDR1 is GTSNPN and CDR2 is SVGIG in the germline V gene (reference sequence). The CDR3 here is CAWSVPSTDTQYF. The CDR3 DNA is TGTGCCTGGAGTGTACCTAGTACAGATACGCAGTATTTT.

This clonotype was recorded a few times. J is TRBJ2-2 and V is TRBV12-3 or TRBV12-4; 13 bases match TRBD2. V trimming: 6 bases; J trimming: 6 bases; junction bases outside the gene matches: 19. The CDR3 is 20 residues long. CDR3: CASRNGVWRRGLAGPGELFF. Written as DNA, the CDR3 is TGTGCCAGCAGAAACGGGGTGTGGCGCCGGGGACTAGCGGGACCCGGGGAGCTGTTTTTT.

In regard to this clonotype: A read error may account for a junction end that differs from germline. The chain joins TRBV5-1 to TRBJ2-2, with 7 bases matching TRBD1. Looked up from germline, CDR1 is SGHRS and CDR2 is YFSETQ. This CDR3 region has 14 residues. The CDR3 coding sequence is TGTGCCAGCAGCTTCGACAGGGTCACCGGGGAGCTGTTTTTT. Translation: CASSFDRVTGELFF.

This clonotype was detected ten times or more. The chain is built from TRBV20-1 and TRBJ1-1; D ambiguous. The germline CDR1 and CDR2 sequences are DFQATT and SNEGSKA (reference sequence). V lost 3 bases, J lost 0 bases, and 8 bases lay in between. The CDR3 totals 13 residues. The CDR3 DNA follows: TGCAGTGCTAGGGGGAGCTTGAACACTGAAGCTTTCTTT. This encodes CSARGSLNTEAFF.

The rearrangement links TRBV6-1 to TRBJ1-5; D unresolved. V was cut by 2 bases and J by 3 bases, with 11 bases left in between. This CDR3 contains 15 residues. Germline V lookup: CDR1 MNHNS, CDR2 SASEGT. The CDR3 loop is CASSEFPGDNQPQHF. CDR3 in DNA: TGTGCCAGCAGTGAATTCCCAGGAGACAATCAGCCCCAGCATTTT.

The chain links TRBV7-2 to TRBJ1-1, with 7 bases lining up with TRBD1. CDR3 length: 15 residues. With 2 bases clipped from V and 1 base from J, the junction kept 4 bases outside the gene matches. CDR1 SGHTA and CDR2 FQGNSA come from the germline V gene. The CDR3 spells CASSLTGAENTEAFF. The CDR3 coding sequence is TGTGCCAGCAGCTTAACAGGGGCGGAGAACACTGAAGCTTTCTTT.